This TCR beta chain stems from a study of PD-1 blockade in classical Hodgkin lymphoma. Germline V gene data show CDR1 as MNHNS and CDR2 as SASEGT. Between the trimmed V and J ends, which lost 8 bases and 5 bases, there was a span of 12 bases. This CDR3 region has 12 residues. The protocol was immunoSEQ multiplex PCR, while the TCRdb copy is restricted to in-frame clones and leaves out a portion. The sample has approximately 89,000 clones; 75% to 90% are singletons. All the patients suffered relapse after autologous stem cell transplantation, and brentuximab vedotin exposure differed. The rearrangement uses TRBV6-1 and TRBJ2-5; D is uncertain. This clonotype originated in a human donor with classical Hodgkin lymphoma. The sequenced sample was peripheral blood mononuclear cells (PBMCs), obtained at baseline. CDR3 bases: TGTGCCAGCGTATCCCTGCGGGAGACCCAGTACTTC. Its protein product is CASVSLRETQYF.